Detailed here is one T cell receptor beta chain. Its cognate antigen is unknown. This record belongs to a study of shared clonotypes between healthy human individuals. Whole-study findings and limits: It was the few donors that limited the genetic and exposure-history diversity represented. Naive CD4 clonotypes overlapped across a few donors at roughly 5%.

The authors ran the assay at deep level. Authors' methods: Junction-only immunoSEQ sequences carried no quality scores, so filtering differed. Here immunoSEQ multiplex PCR was the method, and the copy in TCRdb shows in-frame clones only, minus some. For V, J and clone size, that table is used; D and trimming come from the DNA. Among 400,000 or so clones listed, roughly 96% were seen once. Deletions cut 4 bases from V and 8 bases from J, with 15 bases between. The germline gives CDR1 MGHDK, CDR2 SYGVNS. The CDR3 totals 14 residues. This sequence originates from a man under 40 in good health. The gene calls are TRBV25-1 and TRBJ2-1; D is undetermined. The sequenced sample was memory CD8+ T cells sorted from blood. Subset: CD45RO+ cells pooled with CCR7-negative TemRA cells. This CDR3 reads CASSVGLAGDEQFF. CDR3 bases: TGTGCCAGCAGTGTTGGATTAGCAGGCGATGAGCAGTTCTTC.